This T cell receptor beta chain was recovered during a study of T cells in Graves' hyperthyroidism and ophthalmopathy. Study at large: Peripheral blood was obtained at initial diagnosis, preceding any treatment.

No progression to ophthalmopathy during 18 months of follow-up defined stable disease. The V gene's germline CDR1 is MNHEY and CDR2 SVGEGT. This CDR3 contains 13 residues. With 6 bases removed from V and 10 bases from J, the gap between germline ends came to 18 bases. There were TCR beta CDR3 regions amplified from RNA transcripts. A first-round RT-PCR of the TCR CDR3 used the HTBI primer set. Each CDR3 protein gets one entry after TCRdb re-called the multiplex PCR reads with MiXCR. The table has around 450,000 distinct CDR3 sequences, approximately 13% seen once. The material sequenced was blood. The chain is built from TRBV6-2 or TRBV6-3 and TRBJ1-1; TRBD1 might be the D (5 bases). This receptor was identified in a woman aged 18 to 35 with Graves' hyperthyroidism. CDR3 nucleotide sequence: TGTGCCAGCAGCCCCCAAGGGGTCCAGGGAGCTTTCTTT. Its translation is CASSPQGVQGAFF.